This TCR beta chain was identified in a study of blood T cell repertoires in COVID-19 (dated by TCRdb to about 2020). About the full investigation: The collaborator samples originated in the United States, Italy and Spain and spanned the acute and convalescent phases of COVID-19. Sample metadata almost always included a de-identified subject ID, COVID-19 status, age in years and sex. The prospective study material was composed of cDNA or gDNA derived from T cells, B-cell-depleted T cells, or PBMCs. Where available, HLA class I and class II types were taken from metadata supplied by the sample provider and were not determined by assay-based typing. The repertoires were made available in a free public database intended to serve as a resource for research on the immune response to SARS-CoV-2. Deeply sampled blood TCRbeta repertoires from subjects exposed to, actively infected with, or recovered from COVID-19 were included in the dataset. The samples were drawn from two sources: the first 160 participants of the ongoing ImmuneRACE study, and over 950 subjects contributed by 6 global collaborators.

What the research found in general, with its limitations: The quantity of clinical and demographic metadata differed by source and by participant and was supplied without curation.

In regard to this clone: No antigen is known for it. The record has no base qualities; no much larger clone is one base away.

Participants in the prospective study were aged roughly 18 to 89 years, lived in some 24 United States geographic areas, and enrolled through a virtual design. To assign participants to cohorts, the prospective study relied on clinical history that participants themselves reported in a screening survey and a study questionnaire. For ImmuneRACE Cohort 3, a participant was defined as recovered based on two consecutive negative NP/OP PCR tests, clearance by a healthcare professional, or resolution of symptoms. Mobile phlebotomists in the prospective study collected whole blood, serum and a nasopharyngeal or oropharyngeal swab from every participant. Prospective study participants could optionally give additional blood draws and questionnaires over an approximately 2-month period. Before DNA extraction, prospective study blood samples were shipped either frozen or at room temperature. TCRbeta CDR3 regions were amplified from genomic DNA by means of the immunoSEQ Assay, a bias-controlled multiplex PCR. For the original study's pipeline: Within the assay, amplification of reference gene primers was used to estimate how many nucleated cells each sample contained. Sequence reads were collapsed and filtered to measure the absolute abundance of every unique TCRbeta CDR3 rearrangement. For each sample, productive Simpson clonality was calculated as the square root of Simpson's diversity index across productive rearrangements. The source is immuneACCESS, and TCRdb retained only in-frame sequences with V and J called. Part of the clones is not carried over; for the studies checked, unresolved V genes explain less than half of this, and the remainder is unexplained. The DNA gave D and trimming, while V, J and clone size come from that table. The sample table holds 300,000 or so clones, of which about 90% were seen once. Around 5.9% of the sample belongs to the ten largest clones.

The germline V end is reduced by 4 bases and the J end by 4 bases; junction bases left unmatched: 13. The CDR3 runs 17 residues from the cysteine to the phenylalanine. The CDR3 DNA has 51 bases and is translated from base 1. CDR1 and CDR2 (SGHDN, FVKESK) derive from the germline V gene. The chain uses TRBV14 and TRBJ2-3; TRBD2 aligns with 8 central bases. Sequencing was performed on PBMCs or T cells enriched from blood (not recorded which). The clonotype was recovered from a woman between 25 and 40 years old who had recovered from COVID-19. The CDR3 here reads CASSPGIRGGQSDTQYF. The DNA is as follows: TGTGCCAGCAGCCCCGGGATCCGGGGGGGTCAATCAGATACGCAGTATTTT.